This entry lists 26 T cell receptor beta chains sequenced from one sample in a study of T cells after yellow fever vaccination. TCRdb reprocessed the 5' RACE reads with MiXCR, giving one entry per CDR3 protein. The table has 350,000 or so distinct CDR3 sequences, 8.1% seen once. The starting material was PBMCs, obtained roughly 46 days after the first yellow fever vaccination. Receptors were obtained from a man aged 18 to 29 who received the YFV17D yellow fever vaccine.

The CDR3 is CASSQLALMSGRPYNEQFF. The CDR3 DNA follows: TGTGCCAGCAGCCAGTTAGCTCTAATGTCGGGGCGGCCTTACAATGAGCAGTTCTTC. The chain links TRBV14 to TRBJ2-1; either TRBD1 or TRBD2 may supply D (5 bases each). There are 19 residues in the CDR3. Germline loops: CDR1 SGHDN, CDR2 FVKESK. V lost 3 bases to trimming and J lost 4 bases, with 25 bases between them.

The chain couples TRBV10-3 to TRBJ2-7, with TRBD2 matching 11 bases. Losses at the gene ends were 5 bases for V and 0 bases for J; bases not matched to a gene: 3. This CDR3 spans 15 amino acids. Germline assignment: CDR1 ENHRY and CDR2 SYGVKD. DNA for the CDR3: TGTGCCATCAGTACTAGCGGGGGCCTCTCCTACGAGCAGTACTTC. Residues: CAISTSGGLSYEQYF.

This clonotype was picked up a small number of times. The rearrangement uses TRBV9 and TRBJ2-6; D is perhaps TRBD1 (6 bases). The CDR3 is made up of 15 amino acids. Trimming shortened V by 3 bases and J by 3 bases, and 10 bases separated the two germline ends. The germline CDR1 and CDR2 sequences are SGDLS and YYNGEE. CDR3 sequence reads: CASSAQGSGANVLTF. The CDR3 nucleotides read TGTGCCAGCAGCGCGCAGGGGAGTGGGGCCAACGTCCTGACTTTC.

As concerns this clonotype: Possible read error: a much larger clone is one base away. The V gene is TRBV15, the J gene TRBJ2-1; TRBD2 agrees at 7 bases. Germline trimming cut 0 bases from V and 8 bases from J; bases unmatched to any gene: 7. The CDR3 covers 15 residues. Germline loops: CDR1 LNHNV, CDR2 YYDKDF (reference sequence). The CDR3 spells CATSRDPRGDYEQFF. The CDR3 DNA reads TGTGCCACCAGCAGAGATCCTCGGGGGGACTATGAGCAGTTCTTC.

The rearrangement links TRBV20-1 to TRBJ2-5; 7 positions match TRBD1. V shed 7 bases, J shed 5 bases, and the junction held 16 bases outside the gene matches. Germline CDR1 DFQATT, CDR2 SNEGSKA (reference sequence). CDR3 length equals 15 residues. DNA of the CDR3: TGCAGTGTCAGAGGTACTGGGGACAGCCGCGAGACCCAGTACTTC. Its protein is CSVRGTGDSRETQYF.

This clonotype was recorded many times. The chain is built from TRBV5-1 and TRBJ2-5; D call uncertain. There are 14 residues in the CDR3. Germline values: CDR1 SGHRS, CDR2 YFSETQ. V lost 0 bases to trimming and J lost 4 bases, with 10 bases between them. This CDR3 is CASSLGGSGETQYF. Here the CDR3 DNA reads TGCGCCAGCAGCTTGGGGGGTTCTGGAGAGACCCAGTACTTC.

This clonotype was observed a few times. CDR3 residues: CASSLTSGAADTQYF. DNA for the CDR3: TGTGCCAGCAGCCTGACTAGCGGGGCGGCAGATACGCAGTATTTT. The chain joins TRBV6-1 to TRBJ2-3, with 11 positions matching TRBD2. In germline, CDR1 is MNHNS, CDR2 SASEGT. This CDR3 has 15 amino acids. With 6 bases clipped from V and 4 bases from J, the junction kept 6 bases outside the gene matches.

The rearrangement joins TRBV10-2 to TRBJ2-1; 15 nucleotides line up with TRBD2. Per the germline V gene, CDR1 is WSHSY and CDR2 is SAAADI. The CDR3 spans 16 residues. The ends lost 8 bases at V and 8 bases at J; junction bases unmatched: 10. CDR3 amino acids: CASGLAGGRVDDEQFF. In DNA, the CDR3 is TGCGCCAGCGGACTAGCGGGGGGGCGAGTTGATGATGAGCAGTTCTTC.

Ten or more counts support this clonotype. The V call is TRBV20-1, the J call TRBJ2-5; D not resolved. The V and J ends lost 1 base and 1 base respectively, with 7 bases between them. Germline assignment: CDR1 DFQATT and CDR2 SNEGSKA (reference sequence). There are 13 residues in the CDR3. CDR3 coding DNA: TGCAGTGCTAGAGTTGGTAGCCAAGAGACCCAGTACTTC. It translates to CSARVGSQETQYF.

At least ten counts were recorded for this clonotype. The gene calls are TRBV11-2 and TRBJ1-2; 9 bases line up with TRBD1. Germline CDR1 SGHAT, CDR2 FQNNGV. This CDR3 contains 15 residues. Germline trimming cut 4 bases from V and 6 bases from J; bases unmatched to any gene: 9. CDR3 sequence (DNA): TGTGCCAGCAGCTCCCCTCCCTGGACAGGGGATGGCTACACCTTC. Translating it yields CASSSPPWTGDGYTF.

J is TRBJ2-2 and V is TRBV12-3 or TRBV12-4; 11 bases map to TRBD1. This CDR3 spans 15 amino acids. J was trimmed by 5 bases and V by 6 bases; bases with no gene match: 5. The CDR3 nucleotides read TGTGCCAGCAGGCCCCGGGACAGGGGGACCGGGGAGCTGTTTTTT. Protein: CASRPRDRGTGELFF.

J is TRBJ2-7 and V is TRBV7-3, with a weak D call TRBD1 (6 bases). The V end lost 2 bases, the J end lost 2 bases, and 16 bases lay between the germline ends. The CDR3 covers 16 residues. The germline CDR1 and CDR2 sequences are SGHTA and FQGTGA. The CDR3 region is CASSLAAGASTYEQYF. The CDR3 DNA follows: TGTGCCAGCAGCTTAGCGGCAGGGGCCTCCACCTACGAGCAGTACTTC.

The sample holds a few counts of this clonotype. The chain uses TRBV4-1 and TRBJ1-4, with TRBD1 as a possible D gene (6 bases). The germline gives CDR1 MGHRA, CDR2 YSYEKL. This CDR3 has 15 amino acids. V dropped 6 bases and J dropped 7 bases, with 18 bases sitting between them. The CDR3 DNA reads TGCGCCAGCAGTCTCGGGACACTCAACGGTGAAAAACTGTTTTTT. Amino acid sequence: CASSLGTLNGEKLFF.

This clonotype was counted between two and nine times. The V gene is TRBV11-2, the J gene TRBJ2-1; D perhaps matches TRBD2 (5 bases). V dropped 3 bases and J dropped 10 bases, with 7 bases sitting between them. The CDR3 is 11 amino acids. Germline V gene sequence: CDR1 SGHAT, CDR2 FQNNGV. The DNA for the CDR3 is TGTGCCAGCAGCTTCGGGGTGGAGCAGTTCTTC. Protein product: CASSFGVEQFF.

This clonotype has a handful of counts. V usage is TRBV7-3 and J usage is TRBJ2-1; the D is unclear. This CDR3 region has 13 residues. Trimming left V 3 bases short and J 5 bases short, with 8 bases between. Germline V gene lookup returns CDR1 SGHTA and CDR2 FQGTGA. CDR3 sequence reads: CASSFGQDNEQFF. The CDR3 bases are TGTGCCAGCAGCTTCGGCCAGGACAATGAGCAGTTCTTC.

The sample holds a few counts of this clonotype. The CDR3 DNA reads TGTGCCAGCCATAGGCAGGGCAGCACAGATACGCAGTATTTT. Amino acid sequence: CASHRQGSTDTQYF. The chain employs TRBV12-3 or TRBV12-4 and TRBJ2-3, with a weak D call TRBD1 (5 bases). This CDR3 contains 14 residues. V lost 8 bases and J lost 0, with 12 bases in between.

V is TRBV19 and J is TRBJ2-7, with D tentatively TRBD2 (6 bases). Germline-derived CDR1 and CDR2 are LNHDA and SQIVND (reference sequence). The CDR3 sequence is 17 residues long. The germline V and J ends were trimmed by 2 bases and 2 bases, with 19 bases remaining between them. The CDR3 spells CASSIWFRGTYTYEQYV. The CDR3 DNA follows: TGTGCCAGTAGTATATGGTTTCGGGGGACTTATACCTACGAGCAGTACGTC.

In this sample, this clonotype turned up a few times. The chain carries TRBV20-1 and TRBJ1-5; TRBD1 agrees at 8 bases. The CDR3 spans 18 residues. V lost 4 bases to trimming and J lost 0 bases; unmatched junction nucleotides: 14. Germline V CDR1 and CDR2: DFQATT, SNEGSKA (reference sequence). Written as DNA, the CDR3 is TGCAGTGCTACCCCGGACAGGGTGAATGTTCCTAGCAATCAGCCCCAGCATTTT. This translates into CSATPDRVNVPSNQPQHF.

This clonotype was observed a handful of times. The chain is built from TRBV4-1 and TRBJ2-7, with D possibly being TRBD1 (5 bases). The CDR3 totals 14 residues. Germline values: CDR1 MGHRA, CDR2 YSYEKL. V shed 1 base and J shed 7 bases, with 14 bases lying between them. DNA of the CDR3: TGCGCCAGCAGCCAAGTGCTGGGGCTGGGGGAGCAGTACTTC. Its translation is CASSQVLGLGEQYF.

This clonotype appeared a few times. At one boundary the junction diverges from the germline segment, which might be a read error. The rearrangement uses TRBV7-2 and TRBJ2-3; the D gene is possibly TRBD2 (5 bases). Per the germline V gene, CDR1 is SGHTA and CDR2 is FQGNSA. CDR3 length equals 15 residues. The CDR3 region is CASSFRPDTLDPQYF. In DNA, the CDR3 is TGTGCCAGCAGCTTTCGACCCGATACACTAGATCCGCAGTATTTT.

The chain combines TRBV5-1 with TRBJ2-5; D is perhaps TRBD1 (6 bases). CDR1 and CDR2 (germline): SGHRS, YFSETQ. The V and J ends lost 4 bases and 3 bases respectively, with 16 bases between them. The CDR3 has 15 amino acids. CDR3 nucleotide sequence: TGCGCCAGCAGCCTACCGGACAGCTCTGAAGAGACCCAGTACTTC. This sequence encodes CASSLPDSSEETQYF.

In this sample, this clonotype turned up a few times. The chain is built from TRBV12-3 or TRBV12-4 and TRBJ1-6; maybe TRBD1 (6 bases). The CDR3 totals 14 residues. V was clipped by 5 bases and J by 7 bases, with 12 bases between them. CDR3 loop: CASSGQTENSPLHF. DNA of the CDR3: TGTGCCAGCAGTGGACAGACCGAGAATTCACCCCTCCACTTT.

By frequency in the sample, this clonotype is medium-sized. This rearrangement joins TRBV25-1 to TRBJ2-3; possibly TRBD1 for D (6 bases). Trimming took 7 bases from V and 1 from J, leaving 12 bases between them. There are 14 residues in the CDR3. Germline assignment: CDR1 MGHDK and CDR2 SYGVNS. The DNA for the CDR3 is TGTGCCAGCACATCAGGGGCTGGCACAGATACGCAGTATTTT. Translating it yields CASTSGAGTDTQYF. The full variable domain, in which reference TRBV25-1 and TRBJ2-3 provide the parts outside the CDR3, is EADIYQTPRYLVIGTGKKITLECSQTMGHDKMYWYQQDPGMELHLIHYSYGVNSTEKGDLSSESTVSRIRTEHFPLTLESARPSHTSQYLCASTSGAGTDTQYFGPGTRLTVL.

This clonotype was recorded at least ten times. The J gene is TRBJ1-3, the V gene TRBV29-1; weak D call: TRBD1 (5 bases). This CDR3 spans 13 amino acids. CDR1 and CDR2 from the germline V gene are SQVTM and ANQGSEA. The CDR3 region has the DNA TGCTCGGGTTGGGGGATGGATGGAAACACCATATATTTT. It is translated as CSGWGMDGNTIYF.

With respect to this clonotype: A read error may account for a junction end that differs from germline. The chain employs TRBV7-9 and TRBJ2-5; no clear D gene. CDR3 length: 15 amino acids. Germline V gives CDR1 SEHNR, CDR2 FQNEAQ (reference sequence). CDR3 region: CACSPTADGGETQYF. CDR3 DNA sequence: TGTGCCTGCAGCCCTACTGCCGACGGTGGGGAGACCCAGTACTTC.

This clonotype was observed a handful of times. The V gene is TRBV6-5, the J gene TRBJ2-3, with TRBD2 matching over 12 bases. The V gene end was trimmed by 2 bases and the J gene end by 6 bases; junction bases not matched to a gene: 6. The CDR3 covers 16 residues. Germline CDR1 and CDR2: MNHEY and SVGAGI. The CDR3 loop reads CASSYSLAGGKDTQYF. The CDR3 bases are TGTGCCAGCAGTTACAGTCTAGCGGGGGGGAAGGATACGCAGTATTTT.